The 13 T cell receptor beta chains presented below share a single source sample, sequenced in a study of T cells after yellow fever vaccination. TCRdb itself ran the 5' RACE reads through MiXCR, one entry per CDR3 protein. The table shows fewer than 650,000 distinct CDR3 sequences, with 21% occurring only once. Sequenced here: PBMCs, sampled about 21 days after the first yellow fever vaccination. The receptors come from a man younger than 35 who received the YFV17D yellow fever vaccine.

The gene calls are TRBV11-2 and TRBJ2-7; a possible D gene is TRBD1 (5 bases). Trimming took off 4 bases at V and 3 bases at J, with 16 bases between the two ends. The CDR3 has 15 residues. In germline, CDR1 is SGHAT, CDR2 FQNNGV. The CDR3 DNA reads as TGTGCCAGCAGCTCCCCCGCACCAGGGATCTACGAGCAGTACTTC. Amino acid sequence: CASSSPAPGIYEQYF.

In DNA form, the CDR3 reads TGCGCCAGCAGCTCTAACCAACAGTACAATGAGCAGTTCTTC. Translation gives CASSSNQQYNEQFF. The chain is built from TRBV5-1 and TRBJ2-1; D unclear. Per germline, CDR1 SGHRS and CDR2 YFSETQ. The germline V and J ends were trimmed by 3 bases and 4 bases, with 11 bases remaining between them. This CDR3 spans 14 amino acids.

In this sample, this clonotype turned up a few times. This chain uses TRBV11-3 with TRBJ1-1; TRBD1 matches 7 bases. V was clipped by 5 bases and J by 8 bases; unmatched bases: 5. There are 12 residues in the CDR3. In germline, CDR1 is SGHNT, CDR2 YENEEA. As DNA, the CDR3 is TGTGCCAGCAGCCTAACAGGGGAAGAAGCTTTCTTT. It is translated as CASSLTGEEAFF. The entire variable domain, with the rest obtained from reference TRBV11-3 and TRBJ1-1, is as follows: EAGVVQSPRYKIIEKKQPVAFWCNPISGHNTLYWYLQNLGQGPELLIRYENEEAVDDSQLPKDRFSAERLKGVDSTLKIQPAELGDSAVYLCASSLTGEEAFFGQGTRLTVV.

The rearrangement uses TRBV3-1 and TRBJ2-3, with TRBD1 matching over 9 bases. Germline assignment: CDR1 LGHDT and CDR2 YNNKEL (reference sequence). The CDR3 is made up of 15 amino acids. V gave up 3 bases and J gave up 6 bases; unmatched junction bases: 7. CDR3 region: CASSQSGQGRDTQYF. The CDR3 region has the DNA TGTGCCAGCAGCCAGTCGGGACAGGGTAGGGATACGCAGTATTTT.

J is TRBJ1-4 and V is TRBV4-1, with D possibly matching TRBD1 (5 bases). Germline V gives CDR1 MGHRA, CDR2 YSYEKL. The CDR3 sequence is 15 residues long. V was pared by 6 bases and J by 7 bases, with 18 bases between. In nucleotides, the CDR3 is TGCGCCAGCAGTTATTCCGGGGGAGCGAGTGAAAAACTGTTTTTT. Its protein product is CASSYSGGASEKLFF.

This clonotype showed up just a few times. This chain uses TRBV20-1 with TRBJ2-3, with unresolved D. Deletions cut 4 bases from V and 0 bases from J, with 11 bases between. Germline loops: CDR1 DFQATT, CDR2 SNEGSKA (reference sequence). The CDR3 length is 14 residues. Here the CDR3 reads CSATPGLSTDTQYF. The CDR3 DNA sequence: TGCAGTGCTACCCCTGGGCTGAGCACAGATACGCAGTATTTT.

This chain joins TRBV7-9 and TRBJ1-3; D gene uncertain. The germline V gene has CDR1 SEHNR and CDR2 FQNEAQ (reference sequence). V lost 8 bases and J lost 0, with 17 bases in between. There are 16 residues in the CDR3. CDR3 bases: TGTGCCAGCTCCCCCCTGACTGGCGGCTCTGGAAACACCATATATTTT. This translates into CASSPLTGGSGNTIYF.

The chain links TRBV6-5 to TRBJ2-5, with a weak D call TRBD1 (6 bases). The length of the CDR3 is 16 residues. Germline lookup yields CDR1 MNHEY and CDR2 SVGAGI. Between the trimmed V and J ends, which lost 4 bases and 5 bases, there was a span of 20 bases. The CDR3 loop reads CASSWGHLPDRETQYF. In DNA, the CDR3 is TGTGCCAGCAGTTGGGGACACCTCCCCGACCGGGAGACCCAGTACTTC.

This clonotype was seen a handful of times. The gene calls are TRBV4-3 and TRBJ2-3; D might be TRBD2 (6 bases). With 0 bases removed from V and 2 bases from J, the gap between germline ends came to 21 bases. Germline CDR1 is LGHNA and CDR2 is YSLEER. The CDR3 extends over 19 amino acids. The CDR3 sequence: CASSQDLAGMNTFTDTQYF. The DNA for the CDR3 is TGCGCCAGCAGCCAAGATCTCGCGGGAATGAATACGTTCACAGATACGCAGTATTTT.

For the CDR3, the DNA is TGTGCCAGCAGCTTTAGCGGGGGCCCTGGTCTCTACAATGAGCAGTTCTTC. Protein: CASSFSGGPGLYNEQFF. The chain uses TRBV7-8 and TRBJ2-1; 9 bases align to TRBD2. The CDR3 is 17 amino acids. Germline values: CDR1 SGHVS, CDR2 FQNEAQ. V trimming: 3 bases; J trimming: 3 bases; junction bases outside the gene matches: 9. The full variable domain, with the rest looked up from reference TRBV7-8 and TRBJ2-1, is GAGVSQSPRYKVAKRGQDVALRCDPISGHVSLFWYQQALGQGPEFLTYFQNEAQLDKSGLPSDRFFAERPEGSVSTLKIQRTQQEDSAVYLCASSFSGGPGLYNEQFFGPGTRLTVL.

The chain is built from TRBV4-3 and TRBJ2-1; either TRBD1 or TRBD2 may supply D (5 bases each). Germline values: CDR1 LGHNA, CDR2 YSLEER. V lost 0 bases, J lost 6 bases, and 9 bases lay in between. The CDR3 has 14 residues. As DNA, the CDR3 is TGCGCCAGCAGCCAAGATGGGGGAAGCAATGAGCAGTTCTTC. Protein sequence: CASSQDGGSNEQFF.

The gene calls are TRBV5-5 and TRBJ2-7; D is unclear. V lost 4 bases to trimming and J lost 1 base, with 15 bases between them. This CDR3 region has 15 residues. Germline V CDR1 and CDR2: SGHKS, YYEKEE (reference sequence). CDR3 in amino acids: CASSRLTRPSYEQYF. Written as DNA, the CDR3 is TGTGCCAGCAGCCGTTTGACACGGCCGTCCTACGAGCAGTACTTC.

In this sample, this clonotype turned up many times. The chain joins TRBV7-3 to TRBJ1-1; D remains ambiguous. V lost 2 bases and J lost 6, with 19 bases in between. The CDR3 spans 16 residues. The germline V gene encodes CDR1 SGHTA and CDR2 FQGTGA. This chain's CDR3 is CASSLSGEPVTSEAFF. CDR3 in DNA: TGTGCCAGCAGCTTATCTGGGGAACCGGTAACCTCTGAAGCTTTCTTT.